This paragraph covers one TCR beta chain sequence. No antigen is known for it. The sample belongs to a study of beta chain features in type 1 diabetes. General observations from the study: Type 1 diabetes patients showed fewer insertions and more deletions at VDJ junctions.

Reverse transcribing all isolated RNA meant expressed TCRB transcripts were sequenced. Using immunoSEQ multiplex PCR, the repertoire was profiled, and TCRdb retains in-frame clones only, with some absent. The sample carries 450,000 or so clones, more than 9.5% recorded once. The CDR3 length is 16 residues. CDR1 is SGDLS and CDR2 is YYNGEE in the germline V gene. V dropped 3 bases and J dropped 0 bases, with 10 bases sitting between them. The sequence was collected from a woman aged 18 to 35 in good health. J is TRBJ2-6 and V is TRBV9; D is unresolved. Sample: naive CD4+ T cells from blood. CDR3 coding DNA: TGTGCCAGCAGCGCCCTCTTGCACTCTGGGGCCAACGTCCTGACTTTC. Translation: CASSALLHSGANVLTF.